The subject of this entry is one T cell receptor beta chain. This sample is part of a study of control samples from healthy donors and cancer patients. Germline values: CDR1 LGHNA, CDR2 YSLEER. The V end lost 0 bases, the J end lost 9 bases, and 9 bases lay between the germline ends. CDR3 length: 14 amino acids. The assay was immunoSEQ multiplex PCR, and TCRdb's table has in-frame clones only and misses some. Of around 20,000 clones in the sample, roughly 80% were seen once. The sample comprised PBMCs. This clonotype originated in a man aged 80 or over with head and neck cancer. The chain carries TRBV4-3 and TRBJ1-6; D might be TRBD1 (6 bases). CDR3 in DNA: TGCGCCAGCAGCCAAGATGGAGGGGGTTCACCCCTCCACTTT. As protein: CASSQDGGGSPLHF.